Listed here are 12 T cell receptor beta chains from one sample, sequenced in a study of blood T cell repertoires in COVID-19. Only in-frame clones appear in the TCRdb table, and some are missing; sequencing was by immunoSEQ multiplex PCR. The sample lists roughly 450,000 clones; around 91% were seen once. Sequenced input: PBMCs or T cells enriched from blood (not recorded which). These TCRs come from a man younger than 35 who had recovered from COVID-19.

The chain has TRBV10-3 and TRBJ1-1; D is unclear. The CDR3 totals 14 residues. Germline lookup yields CDR1 ENHRY and CDR2 SYGVKD. V lost 6 bases and J 1 base, leaving 12 bases between the germline ends. The CDR3 region has the DNA TGTGCCATCAGAGACGGGTTAGGGAACACTGAAGCTTTCTTT. Protein sequence: CAIRDGLGNTEAFF.

V gene TRBV11-2 combines with J gene TRBJ1-1, with a weak D call TRBD1 (6 bases). CDR3 length: 13 residues. The V end was cut by 8 bases, the J end by 2 bases, with 12 bases between. The germline V gene encodes CDR1 SGHAT and CDR2 FQNNGV. Here the CDR3 DNA reads TGTGCCAGCCTAGACAGGATAAACACTGAAGCTTTCTTT. This gives the protein CASLDRINTEAFF.

The chain is built from TRBV12-3 or TRBV12-4 and TRBJ1-1, with D maybe TRBD1 (5 bases). Trimming removed 1 base from V and 10 bases from J, with 10 bases in between. CDR3 length: 12 residues. The CDR3 spells CASSLVPGIAFF. The CDR3 coding sequence is TGTGCCAGCAGTTTAGTACCAGGGATAGCTTTCTTT.

This clone was detected only a few times. CDR3 sequence: CASSLGSLNTEAFF. CDR3 bases: TGTGCCAGCAGCTTAGGTTCGTTGAACACTGAAGCTTTCTTT. The chain joins TRBV7-2 to TRBJ1-1; D is undetermined. CDR1 and CDR2 from the germline V gene are SGHTA and FQGNSA. The CDR3 runs 14 residues. Trimming left V 1 base short and J 0 bases short, with 6 bases between.

This chain joins TRBV3-1 (or the pseudogene TRBV3-2) and TRBJ1-1, with D perhaps matching TRBD1 (5 bases). The CDR3 runs 16 residues. Looked up from germline, CDR1 is LGHDT and CDR2 is YNNKEL (reference sequence). Deletions cut 3 bases from V and 3 bases from J, with 17 bases between. The CDR3 bases are TGTGCCAGCAGCCATACATGGGGGGGACGGGACACTGAAGCTTTCTTT. It encodes CASSHTWGGRDTEAFF.

The J gene is TRBJ2-1, the V gene TRBV4-2, with 9 bases lining up with TRBD1. CDR1 and CDR2 (germline): LGHNA, YNFKEQ. The CDR3 runs to 17 residues. V lost 1 base to trimming and J lost 4 bases; unmatched junction nucleotides: 8. The CDR3 DNA follows: TGTGCCAGCAGCCAAGTCAATTCCGGGACAGGGTACAATGAGCAGTTCTTC. Its protein product is CASSQVNSGTGYNEQFF.

V and J are TRBV19 and TRBJ1-5; TRBD1 aligns across 11 bases. This CDR3 has 15 amino acids. Germline V gene data show CDR1 as LNHDA and CDR2 as SQIVND (reference sequence). V shed 5 bases and J 5 bases; nucleotides not matched to a gene: 5. CDR3 loop: CASSAVDRGHQPQHF. DNA for the CDR3: TGTGCCAGTAGTGCCGTGGACAGGGGGCATCAGCCCCAGCATTTT.

The CDR3 sequence is CASSRGGYNEQFF. CDR3 DNA: TGTGCCAGCAGCAGGGGCGGATACAATGAGCAGTTCTTC. This sequence joins TRBV28 and TRBJ2-1; D may be TRBD1 (6 bases). Germline-derived CDR1 and CDR2 are MDHEN and SYDVKM. This CDR3 is built from 13 residues. The V end lost 6 bases, the J end lost 4 bases, and 10 bases lay between the germline ends.

V usage is TRBV30 and J usage is TRBJ2-7; a possible D gene is TRBD2 (5 bases). Per germline, CDR1 GTSNPN and CDR2 SVGIG (reference sequence). This CDR3 comprises 13 residues. Trimming stripped 5 bases from V and 0 bases from J, with 11 bases between. The CDR3 DNA reads as TGTGCCTGGGAGGCGGGCCGCTCCTACGAGCAGTACTTC. Translated, it gives CAWEAGRSYEQYF.

The chain employs TRBV15 and TRBJ1-2; D is unclear. This CDR3 region has 14 residues. Between the trimmed V and J ends, which lost 0 bases and 1 base, there was a span of 6 bases. Looked up from germline, CDR1 is LNHNV and CDR2 is YYDKDF (reference sequence). The CDR3 coding sequence is TGTGCCACCAGCAGAGATTACAGTAACTATGGCTACACCTTC. Its protein product is CATSRDYSNYGYTF.

This chain links TRBV29-1 with TRBJ1-1, with D hard to call. The germline CDR1 and CDR2 sequences are SQVTM and ANQGSEA. This CDR3 has 14 amino acids. V was cut by 5 bases and J by 1 base, with 14 bases left in between. The CDR3: CSVSAATANTEAFF. In DNA, the CDR3 is TGCAGCGTTTCAGCCGCCACAGCGAACACTGAAGCTTTCTTT.

V and J are TRBV24-1 and TRBJ2-5, with 8 bases aligning to TRBD2. The CDR3 sequence is 12 residues long. Germline V gene sequence: CDR1 KGHDR, CDR2 SFDVKD. After removal of 6 bases from V and 5 bases from J, the junction contained 1 base not matched to a gene. The CDR3 DNA reads TGTGCCACCAGTCCGGGAGGGGAGACCCAGTACTTC. Translation: CATSPGGETQYF.